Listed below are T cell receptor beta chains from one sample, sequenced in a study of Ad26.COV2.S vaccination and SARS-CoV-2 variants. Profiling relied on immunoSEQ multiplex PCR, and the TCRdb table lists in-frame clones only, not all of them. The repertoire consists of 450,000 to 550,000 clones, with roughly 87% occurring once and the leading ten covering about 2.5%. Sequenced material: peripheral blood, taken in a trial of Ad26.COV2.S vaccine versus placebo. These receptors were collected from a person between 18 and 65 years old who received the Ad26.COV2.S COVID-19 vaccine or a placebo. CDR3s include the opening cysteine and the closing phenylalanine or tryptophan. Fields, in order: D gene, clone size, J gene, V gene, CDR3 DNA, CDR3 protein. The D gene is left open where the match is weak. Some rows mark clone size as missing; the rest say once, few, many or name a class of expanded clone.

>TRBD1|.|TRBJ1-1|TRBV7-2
TGTGCCAGCAGCTCCTTCACTGACAGGGCTGTTGAAGCTTTCTTT
CASSSFTDRAVEAFF
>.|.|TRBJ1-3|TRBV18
TGTGCCAGCTCACCGGGATCGGGGGGTTCTGGAAACACCATATATTTT
CASSPGSGGSGNTIYF
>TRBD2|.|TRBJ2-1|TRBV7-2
TGTGCCAGCAGTCTCTTTGGGGCGGGGGATGAGCAGTTCTTC
CASSLFGAGDEQFF
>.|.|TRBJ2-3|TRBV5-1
TGCGCCAGCAGCTCACAGGGACTCACAGATACGCAGTATTTT
CASSSQGLTDTQYF
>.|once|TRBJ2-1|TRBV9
TGTGCCAGCAGCGTAGACGGAGGGGCCTACAATGAGCAGTTCTTC
CASSVDGGAYNEQFF
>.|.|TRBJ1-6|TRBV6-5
TGTGCCAGCAGTCCCCTTCCGGACCCAATTTCACCCCTCCACTTT
CASSPLPDPISPLHF
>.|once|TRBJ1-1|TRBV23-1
TGCGCCAGAACCCAAAGGTTGGACACTGAAGCTTTCTTT
CARTQRLDTEAFF
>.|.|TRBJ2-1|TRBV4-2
TGTGCCAGCACTAGGGGGGGGAGGGAGCAGTTCTTC
CASTRGGREQFF
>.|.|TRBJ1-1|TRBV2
TGTGCCAGCAGCGGGAGGACAGTAGTGGAAGCTTTCTTT
CASSGRTVVEAFF
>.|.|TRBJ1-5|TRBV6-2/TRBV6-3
TGTGCCAGCAGTGACCGGACAGGCAATCAGCCCCAGCATTTT
CASSDRTGNQPQHF
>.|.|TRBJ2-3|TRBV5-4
TGTGCCAGCAACAGGGGGGGCATATTGGGCCCAGATACGCAGTATTTT
CASNRGGILGPDTQYF
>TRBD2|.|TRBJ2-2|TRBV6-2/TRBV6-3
TGTGCCAGCAGTTACTCTCGGACTAGCGGAAACACCGGGGAGCTGTTTTTT
CASSYSRTSGNTGELFF
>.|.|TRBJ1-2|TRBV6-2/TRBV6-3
TGTGCCAGCAGTCGCACGGAGGCAGGATTCTATGGCTACACCTTC
CASSRTEAGFYGYTF
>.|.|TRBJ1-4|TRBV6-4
TGTGCCAGCAATGGCCTACGGTCAGGGGCCGATGAAAAACTGTTTTTT
CASNGLRSGADEKLFF
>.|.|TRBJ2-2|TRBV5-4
TGTGCCAGCAGCGAGGGTTGGTCCGGGGAGCTGTTTTTT
CASSEGWSGELFF
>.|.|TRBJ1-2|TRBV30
TGTGCCTGGAGATGGAGATCCTATGGCTACACCTTC
CAWRWRSYGYTF
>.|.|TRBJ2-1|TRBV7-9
TGTGCCAGCAGCTCCTTCGACAGTCCCTACAATGGGCAGTTCTTC
CASSSFDSPYNGQFF
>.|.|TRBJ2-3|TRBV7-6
TGTGCCAGCAGCTTAAGAGGGTCACCAGATACGCAGTATTTT
CASSLRGSPDTQYF
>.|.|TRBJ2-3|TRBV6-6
TGTGCCAGCAGTTACTTTGGGGTCCTCACAGATACGCAGTATTTT
CASSYFGVLTDTQYF
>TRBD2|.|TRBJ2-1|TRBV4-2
TGTGCCAGCAGCCAAGATGGCGGGAGGGCCTACAATGAGCAGTTCTTC
CASSQDGGRAYNEQFF
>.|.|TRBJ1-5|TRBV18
TGTGCCAGCACGCCTACCCAAACAGGACACGGGCAGCCCCAGCATTTT
CASTPTQTGHGQPQHF
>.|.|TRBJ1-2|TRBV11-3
TGTGCCAGCAGAATATATGGCTACACCTTC
CASRIYGYTF